These 31 T cell receptor beta chains came from one sample sequenced in a study of PD-1 blockade in classical Hodgkin lymphoma. Indicated time point: cycle 4 day 1 (C4D1), after less than 7 weeks of nivolumab. Each patient relapsed following autologous stem cell transplantation, and prior brentuximab vedotin exposure differed. Generated by immunoSEQ multiplex PCR, the TCRdb table keeps only in-frame clones and is missing some. The sample includes 28,000 or so clones, around 70% of them seen just once. The specimen comprised peripheral blood mononuclear cells (PBMCs), sampled before the fourth cycle of nivolumab. The receptors derive from a human donor with classical Hodgkin lymphoma.

This clone has just one count. The DNA for the CDR3 is TGCGCCAGCAGCCAAGAAACAGAGTCCTACGAGCAGTACTTC. Its protein product is CASSQETESYEQYF. The V call is TRBV4-1, the J call TRBJ2-7; D is unclear. Trimming removed 0 bases at V and 1 base at J, with 7 bases between. The CDR3 totals 14 residues. From germline, CDR1 is MGHRA and CDR2 YSYEKL.

In the case of this clone: This CDR3 is also generated by other DNA sequences in the sample. The CDR3 DNA reads as TGTGCCAGCAGCTTACTCTCTAGCGGTTCCTACGAGCAGTACTTC. Its protein is CASSLLSSGSYEQYF. The genes are TRBV11-1 and TRBJ2-7; 7 nucleotides agree with TRBD2. The junction had 5 bases not matched to a gene; V was cut back by 2 bases and J by 1 base. CDR3 length: 15 residues. Per germline, CDR1 SGHAT and CDR2 FQDESV (reference sequence).

The chain couples TRBV25-1 to TRBJ1-2, with a possible D match to TRBD1 (6 bases). V lost 3 bases to trimming and J lost 7 bases, with 15 bases between them. CDR1 and CDR2 from the germline V gene are MGHDK and SYGVNS. The CDR3 loop spans 14 amino acids. The CDR3 loop reads CASSEIGGTTGYTF. DNA of the CDR3: TGTGCCAGCAGTGAGATTGGTGGGACAACTGGCTACACCTTC.

The rearrangement links TRBV19 to TRBJ2-1, with D possibly TRBD2 on 5 matching bases. Germline V gene data show CDR1 as LNHDA and CDR2 as SQIVND (reference sequence). The CDR3 extends over 14 amino acids. V lost 1 base, J lost 13 bases, and 17 bases lay in between. The CDR3 sequence is CASSIGERPSPQFF. The CDR3 DNA is TGTGCCAGTAGTATAGGGGAGAGGCCATCCCCCCAGTTCTTC. The full variable domain, completed using reference TRBV19 and TRBJ2-1, is DGGITQSPKYLFRKEGQNVTLSCEQNLNHDAMYWYRQDPGQGLRLIYYSQIVNDFQKGDIAEGYSVSREKKESFPLTVTSAQKNPTAFYLCASSIGERPSPQFFGPGTRLTVL.

This clone came up once. This rearrangement joins TRBV2 to TRBJ2-5; a weak D match, TRBD2 (6 bases). Germline CDR1 is SNHLY and CDR2 is FYNNEI. Trimming shortened V by 5 bases and J by 5 bases, and 18 bases separated the two germline ends. This CDR3 is 15 amino acids long. This CDR3 is CASSPGGIIVETQYF. CDR3 DNA sequence: TGTGCCAGCAGTCCCGGAGGGATTATTGTGGAGACCCAGTACTTC.

The chain has TRBV15 and TRBJ2-3, with D perhaps TRBD2 (5 bases). The V gene's germline CDR1 is LNHNV and CDR2 YYDKDF (reference sequence). The V and J ends lost 4 bases and 1 base respectively, with 12 bases between them. This CDR3 is 15 amino acids long. The CDR3 sequence is CATSKPGSGTDTQYF. CDR3 bases: TGTGCCACCAGCAAGCCGGGGAGCGGCACAGATACGCAGTATTTT.

This clone was recorded once. The CDR3 region has the DNA TGTGCCAGCAGCTTGGGGACTTACGAGCAGTACTTC. Residues: CASSLGTYEQYF. The chain recombines TRBV5-5 with TRBJ2-7; a possible D gene is TRBD2 (5 bases). V was cut by 0 bases and J by 4 bases, with 5 bases left in between. Germline loops: CDR1 SGHKS, CDR2 YYEKEE (reference sequence). This CDR3 is built from 12 residues.

This chain links TRBV20-1 with TRBJ2-1; 8 bases agree with TRBD2. CDR3 length equals 11 residues. The germline gives CDR1 DFQATT, CDR2 SNEGSKA (reference sequence). The trim removed 6 bases at V and 11 bases at J, leaving 6 bases unmatched. The CDR3 bases are TGCAGTGCAGATCTAGCGGGCCAGCAGTTCTTC. It yields the protein CSADLAGQQFF.

The chain couples TRBV7-9 to TRBJ2-7; D ambiguous. The CDR3 is 15 residues long. CDR1 is SEHNR and CDR2 is FQNEAQ in the germline V gene (reference sequence). V lost 4 bases and J 2 bases, leaving 15 bases between the germline ends. The CDR3 reads CASSSTQANPYEQYF. Here the CDR3 DNA reads TGTGCCAGCAGCTCGACTCAAGCGAACCCCTACGAGCAGTACTTC. The full variable domain, rest sourced from reference TRBV7-9 and TRBJ2-7, is DTGVSQNPRHKITKRGQNVTFRCDPISEHNRLYWYRQTLGQGPEFLTYFQNEAQLEKSRLLSDRFSAERPKGSFSTLEIQRTEQGDSAMYLCASSSTQANPYEQYFGPGTRLTVT.

The CDR3 DNA reads as TGTGCCAGCCGGGGCAGGAGGGCAAGCACAGATACGCAGTATTTT. Translating it yields CASRGRRASTDTQYF. This rearrangement joins TRBV6-1 to TRBJ2-3; perhaps TRBD2 as D (6 bases). With 8 bases removed from V and 0 bases from J, the gap between germline ends came to 15 bases. The CDR3 has 15 amino acids. Germline CDR1 MNHNS, CDR2 SASEGT.

This clone was seen once. The chain recombines TRBV18 with TRBJ1-2, with TRBD1 as a possible D gene (5 bases). The CDR3 runs to 15 residues. V was cut by 5 bases and J by 9 bases, with 22 bases left in between. CDR1 is KGHSH, CDR2 LQKENI, per germline. CDR3 coding DNA: TGTGCCAGCTCATCCCTGGCCCGGGGGGAACAAAGCTACACCTTC. This sequence encodes CASSSLARGEQSYTF.

This rearrangement joins TRBV28 to TRBJ1-2; 7 bases agree with TRBD1. The CDR3 has 15 residues. Germline V gives CDR1 MDHEN, CDR2 SYDVKM. V was clipped by 4 bases and J by 0 bases; unmatched bases: 5. The CDR3 here is CASSSTGEANYGYTF. CDR3 nucleotides: TGTGCCAGCAGTTCTACAGGGGAAGCTAACTATGGCTACACCTTC.

This clone was seen just once. The V call is TRBV7-8, the J call TRBJ1-3; D gene ambiguous. Germline values: CDR1 SGHVS, CDR2 FQNEAQ. V lost 11 bases, J lost 0 bases, and 8 bases lay in between. The CDR3 extends over 12 amino acids. The CDR3: CASRASGNTIYF. DNA of the CDR3: TGTGCCTCCCGGGCCTCTGGAAACACCATATATTTT.

The chain links TRBV5-6 to TRBJ2-7, with a tentative D call TRBD1 (7 bases). V lost 5 bases, J lost 3 bases, and 21 bases lay in between. Germline CDR1 is SGHDT and CDR2 is YYEEEE. CDR3 size: 16 residues. CDR3 amino acids: CASSSGVSGDSYEQYF. The CDR3 DNA follows: TGTGCCAGCAGTTCGGGGGTCTCGGGGGACAGCTACGAGCAGTACTTC.

V and J are TRBV5-1 and TRBJ2-7, with a possible D match to TRBD1 (5 bases). Germline values: CDR1 SGHRS, CDR2 YFSETQ. V was trimmed by 3 bases and J by 6 bases, leaving 16 bases between them. The CDR3 length is 14 residues. CDR3 DNA sequence: TGCGCCAGCAGCTCCCAGGGAACAACTACCGAGCAGTACTTC. Translated, it gives CASSSQGTTTEQYF.

The rearrangement links TRBV11-2 to TRBJ1-6; 9 bases fit TRBD1. The germline V gene has CDR1 SGHAT and CDR2 FQNNGV. The CDR3 length is 14 residues. J lost 8 bases, V lost 6 bases, and 5 bases had no gene match. As DNA, the CDR3 is TGTGCCAGCAGGCCGGGACAGGGATATTCACCCCTCCACTTT. This encodes CASRPGQGYSPLHF.

This chain joins TRBV6-6 and TRBJ2-3, with 8 bases identical to TRBD2. Germline CDR1 reads MNHNY; CDR2 reads SVGAGI (reference sequence). The CDR3 runs to 16 residues. V shed 6 bases, J shed 0 bases, and the junction held 8 bases outside the gene matches. CDR3 nucleotides: TGTGCCAGCAGGGACCTAGCGGGTGCTAGCACAGATACGCAGTATTTT. Translated: CASRDLAGASTDTQYF.

The chain combines TRBV5-1 with TRBJ2-7, with D perhaps TRBD2 (6 bases). Trimming stripped 4 bases from V and 2 bases from J, with 13 bases between. The length of the CDR3 is 14 residues. Germline-derived CDR1 and CDR2 are SGHRS and YFSETQ. The CDR3 DNA is TGCGCCAGCAGCCGCGGGGAGGCGGCCTACGAGCAGTACTTC. Encoded protein: CASSRGEAAYEQYF.

This clone showed up just a few times. This chain links TRBV2 with TRBJ1-1, with D uncertain. V dropped 6 bases and J dropped 4 bases, with 18 bases sitting between them. This CDR3 is built from 15 residues. CDR1 and CDR2 (germline): SNHLY, FYNNEI. Here the CDR3 reads CASSPSDSSTTEAFF. The CDR3, as DNA: TGTGCCAGCAGCCCTTCTGACTCCTCGACCACTGAAGCTTTCTTT.

This chain connects TRBV30 to TRBJ1-1; TRBD1 matches 8 bases. With 5 bases clipped from V and 2 bases from J, the junction kept 1 base outside the gene matches. CDR3 length: 12 residues. Germline CDR1 is GTSNPN and CDR2 is SVGIG (reference sequence). The CDR3 region has the DNA TGTGCCTGGGACAGGGGAAACACTGAAGCTTTCTTT. It specifies CAWDRGNTEAFF.

This rearrangement joins TRBV11-2 to TRBJ2-3; tentatively, D is TRBD2 (5 bases). Per germline, CDR1 SGHAT and CDR2 FQNNGV. The CDR3 spans 14 residues. Deletions cut 4 bases from V and 4 bases from J, with 12 bases between. In DNA form, the CDR3 reads TGTGCCAGCAGCTCAGAGGAGAGGGCAGATACGCAGTATTTT. This translates into CASSSEERADTQYF.

The count of this clone is one. CDR3 loop: CASSFSGNEQYF. The CDR3 DNA reads TGTGCCAGCAGCTTTTCCGGGAACGAGCAGTACTTC. The V and J genes are TRBV11-1 and TRBJ2-7; TRBD2 might be the D (5 bases). V lost 3 bases, J lost 5 bases, and 8 bases lay in between. The CDR3 consists of 12 residues. Looked up from germline, CDR1 is SGHAT and CDR2 is FQDESV (reference sequence).

The sample holds one count of this clone. This sequence joins TRBV4-1 and TRBJ2-7; 12 nucleotides line up with TRBD1. CDR3 length: 15 amino acids. Germline CDR1 is MGHRA and CDR2 is YSYEKL. J lost 2 bases, V lost 3 bases, and 2 bases had no gene match. The CDR3 sequence: CASSQGDRGPYEQYF. The CDR3 DNA follows: TGCGCCAGCAGCCAGGGGGACAGGGGGCCCTACGAGCAGTACTTC.

The chain has TRBV5-1 and TRBJ1-2; D gene uncertain. CDR1 and CDR2 (germline): SGHRS, YFSETQ. V lost 10 bases, J lost 4 bases, and 20 bases lay in between. This CDR3 region has 14 residues. This CDR3 is CASGEGSSSYGYTF. In DNA, the CDR3 is TGCGCCTCAGGCGAGGGATCTTCTTCCTATGGCTACACCTTC.

The chain combines TRBV7-2 with TRBJ1-5; the match to TRBD1 covers 7 bases. The CDR3 totals 15 residues. Trimming removed 1 base from V and 6 bases from J; junction bases left unmatched: 6. CDR1 and CDR2 (germline): SGHTA, FQGNSA. CDR3 region: CASSLGGRGVQPQHF. In DNA form, the CDR3 reads TGTGCCAGCAGCTTAGGTGGCAGGGGGGTTCAGCCCCAGCATTTT.

This clone showed up just a few times. The V gene is TRBV6-6, the J gene TRBJ1-1, with D tentatively TRBD1 (5 bases). Between the trimmed V and J ends, which lost 5 bases and 1 base, there was a span of 11 bases. There are 14 residues in the CDR3. Germline loops: CDR1 MNHNY, CDR2 SVGAGI (reference sequence). The CDR3 region is CASSASGGNTEAFF. CDR3 sequence (DNA): TGTGCCAGCAGTGCCTCCGGGGGGAACACTGAAGCTTTCTTT.

The chain links TRBV6-1 to TRBJ1-2; 8 nucleotides line up with TRBD1. The trim removed 4 bases at V and 2 bases at J, leaving 6 bases unmatched. Germline CDR1 reads MNHNS; CDR2 reads SASEGT. The CDR3 consists of 15 residues. The CDR3 spells CASSATTGGNYGYTF. DNA of the CDR3: TGTGCCAGCAGTGCGACAACAGGGGGAAACTATGGCTACACCTTC.

This clone showed up just once. The CDR3 here is CAWKIAGEGHTQYF. The CDR3 DNA reads TGTGCCTGGAAAATAGCGGGAGAAGGCCATACGCAGTATTTT. V usage is TRBV30 and J usage is TRBJ2-3, with 9 positions matching TRBD2. The CDR3 sequence is 14 residues long. The J segment lost 7 bases and the V segment lost 4 bases, leaving 9 bases of the junction unmatched. Germline loops: CDR1 GTSNPN, CDR2 SVGIG (reference sequence).

CDR3 sequence reads: CASQGPGQASYEQYF. CDR3 bases: TGTGCCAGCCAAGGTCCGGGACAGGCCTCCTACGAGCAGTACTTC. The chain carries TRBV6-1 and TRBJ2-7; 8 bases fit TRBD1. In germline, CDR1 is MNHNS, CDR2 SASEGT. The CDR3 is made up of 15 amino acids. The V and J ends lost 8 bases and 0 bases, in that order; junction bases with no gene match: 9.

The chain combines TRBV6-1 with TRBJ1-1, with TRBD1 as a possible D gene (6 bases). V gave up 10 bases and J gave up 11 bases, with 20 bases separating them. The length of the CDR3 is 12 residues. Germline V gene data show CDR1 as MNHNS and CDR2 as SASEGT. The CDR3 reads CATTGIQRWAFF. The CDR3 DNA sequence: TGTGCCACCACAGGGATTCAAAGGTGGGCTTTCTTT.

The rearrangement uses TRBV15 and TRBJ1-5, with D perhaps TRBD1 (5 bases). The germline V gene has CDR1 LNHNV and CDR2 YYDKDF (reference sequence). The CDR3 loop spans 15 amino acids. V lost 5 bases and J lost 0, with 11 bases in between. CDR3 nucleotide sequence: TGTGCCACCAGCTGGGACGGTGATAGCAATCAGCCCCAGCATTTT. It translates to CATSWDGDSNQPQHF.